This T cell receptor beta chain was captured by sequencing in a study of T cell responses to AZD1222 COVID-19 vaccine. Study summary: Second doses that came at about 4 or about 12 weeks were put together. Study-level points and caveats: Variant regions that are unmutated are reportedly the target of nearly half of spike-specific TCRs.

The method was immunoSEQ multiplex PCR; TCRdb's version includes in-frame clones alone and lacks a portion of them. This table holds about 170,000 clones, around 89% found once. Germline CDR1 and CDR2: SGHTA and FQGNSA. V was shortened by 4 bases and J by 1 base, with 12 bases between the two germline ends. The CDR3 spans 15 residues. Notes on this clone: Antigen: not known.

This receptor was taken from an adult in good health. The chain carries TRBV7-2 and TRBJ2-3; a weak D match, TRBD2 (6 bases). The sample was peripheral blood, taken on day 0 of AZD1222 vaccination. The CDR3 DNA reads TGTGCCAGCAGCTGGGACTCTGGGGGCACAGATACGCAGTATTTT. As protein: CASSWDSGGTDTQYF.